This entry lists 10 T cell receptor beta chains sequenced from one sample in a study of cytomegalovirus exposure and HLA in healthy donors (dated by TCRdb to 2016 to 2017). The library was prepared using the immunoSEQ multiplex PCR assay. A mixture of 60 forward primers for TCR Vbeta segments and 13 reverse primers for TCR Jbeta segments was used in the multiplex PCR. As stored in TCRdb, this immuneACCESS dataset retains in-frame rearrangements with V and J assigned. A fraction of the clones does not appear; measured against another copy, unresolved V genes explain less than half of the discrepancy, and the remainder lacks a known reason. In all, the sample holds about 110,000 clones, and 70% to 90% of those were seen once. The top ten hold 1.5% to 2% of the sample. The sequenced sample consisted of PBMCs. These receptors were obtained from a man aged 35-49 years in good health and CMV-seronegative.

The chain is built from TRBV29-1 and TRBJ1-3; 10 bases fit TRBD1. This CDR3 is 15 amino acids long. Germline V gives CDR1 SQVTM, CDR2 ANQGSEA. V lost 4 bases and J lost 2; bases outside the gene matches: 5. CDR3: CSVGSGTGAGNTIYF. The CDR3 bases are TGCAGCGTTGGCTCCGGGACAGGGGCTGGAAACACCATATATTTT.

The chain employs TRBV4-2 and TRBJ2-2; perhaps TRBD2 as D (5 bases). The CDR3 covers 15 residues. CDR1 and CDR2 (germline): LGHNA, YNFKEQ. Trimming stripped 0 bases from V and 3 bases from J, with 8 bases between. DNA of the CDR3: TGTGCCAGCAGCCAAGATAACGGGGACACCGGGGAGCTGTTTTTT. Its protein product is CASSQDNGDTGELFF.

In nucleotides, the CDR3 is TGTGCCAGTACCTCCATCGGAGCGGGGAAGGCAGATACGCAGTATTTT. Protein: CASTSIGAGKADTQYF. The V and J genes are TRBV19 and TRBJ2-3; 7 nucleotides match TRBD2. The germline V gene encodes CDR1 LNHDA and CDR2 SQIVND (reference sequence). Trimming at V came to 7 bases and at J to 4 bases, leaving 14 bases not matched to a gene. The CDR3 length is 16 residues.

The rearrangement links TRBV11-3 to TRBJ1-2; perhaps TRBD1 as D (6 bases). The CDR3 is 15 amino acids. Germline CDR1 is SGHNT and CDR2 is YENEEA. The V and J ends lost 3 bases and 4 bases respectively, with 15 bases between them. The CDR3 reads CASSFDRSYFYGYTF. In DNA, the CDR3 is TGTGCCAGCAGCTTTGACAGGTCTTACTTCTATGGCTACACCTTC.

The gene calls are TRBV5-4 and TRBJ1-3, with 8 bases matching TRBD1. CDR1 is SGHNT and CDR2 is YYREEE in the germline V gene (reference sequence). Trimming removed 4 bases from V and 4 bases from J; junction bases left unmatched: 7. CDR3 length equals 15 residues. CDR3 loop: CASSPTGGTGNTIYF. DNA for the CDR3: TGTGCCAGCAGCCCAACAGGGGGGACGGGAAACACCATATATTTT.

V usage is TRBV7-9 and J usage is TRBJ1-2; TRBD1 agrees at 9 bases. Germline trimming cut 5 bases from V and 5 bases from J; bases unmatched to any gene: 9. Per germline, CDR1 SEHNR and CDR2 FQNEAQ (reference sequence). The CDR3 covers 15 residues. In DNA form, the CDR3 reads TGTGCCAGCAGCCGGACAGGGGTCTCAACGTATGGCTACACCTTC. Its translation: CASSRTGVSTYGYTF.

This chain uses TRBV5-1 with TRBJ2-1, with 8 bases that match TRBD1. The germline V gene encodes CDR1 SGHRS and CDR2 YFSETQ. V trimming: 2 bases; J trimming: 4 bases; junction bases outside the gene matches: 5. The CDR3 is 15 amino acids. The CDR3 region is CASSFGQGNYNEQFF. The CDR3 DNA reads as TGCGCCAGCAGCTTCGGACAGGGTAATTACAATGAGCAGTTCTTC.

This clone was detected only a few times. The chain uses TRBV6-5 and TRBJ1-2; 7 bases fit TRBD1. After removal of 0 bases from V and 7 bases from J, the junction contained 5 bases not matched to a gene. Germline values: CDR1 MNHEY, CDR2 SVGAGI. This CDR3 is 14 amino acids long. The CDR3 region is CASSYSKQGSGYTF. The CDR3 nucleotides are TGTGCCAGCAGTTACTCGAAACAGGGGTCTGGCTACACCTTC.

The chain employs TRBV18 and TRBJ1-1; D possibly corresponds to TRBD1 (6 bases). Trimming pared 1 base from V and 0 bases from J, leaving 12 bases between. Germline V gives CDR1 KGHSH, CDR2 LQKENI. CDR3 length equals 16 residues. CDR3 residues: CASSPLPTGLNTEAFF. The CDR3 region has the DNA TGTGCCAGCTCACCACTGCCCACAGGGCTGAACACTGAAGCTTTCTTT.

The V and J genes are TRBV18 and TRBJ2-4; weak D call: TRBD2 (5 bases). CDR3 length: 15 residues. Looked up from germline, CDR1 is KGHSH and CDR2 is LQKENI. V was pared by 6 bases and J by 5 bases, with 17 bases between. The CDR3 here is CASSPTAGTQNIQYF. The CDR3 nucleotides read TGTGCCAGCTCGCCGACCGCGGGCACACAAAACATTCAGTACTTC. The complete variable domain, with remaining parts taken from reference TRBV18 and TRBJ2-4, reads NAGVMQNPRHLVRRRGQEARLRCSPMKGHSHVYWYRQLPEEGLKFMVYLQKENIIDESGMPKERFSAEFPKEGPSILRIQQVVRGDSAAYFCASSPTAGTQNIQYFGAGTRLSVL.